The T cell receptor beta chain described here comes from a study of T cell responses to AZD1222 COVID-19 vaccine. Study details: The study pooled second doses at about 4 or about 12 weeks.

Assay: immunoSEQ multiplex PCR; the TCRdb copy retains only in-frame clones and omits some. The repertoire holds roughly 150,000 clones, roughly 88% seen once, with roughly 8% in the top ten. This clone was seen only a few times. As yet, its antigen is unknown. Study conclusions and caveats: The span of vaccine-associated CD4 TCRs extended across spike, with dominance at 160-218 and 743-854. Clonal diversity was possibly underestimated; the donors were predominantly white British and more often female. None of the repertoires were sampled until the peak T cell response had passed.

The V and J ends lost 3 bases and 5 bases, in that order; junction bases with no gene match: 3. CDR1 is SQVTM, CDR2 ANQGSEA, per germline. The CDR3 totals 13 residues. The J gene is TRBJ1-1, the V gene TRBV29-1; TRBD1 matches at 10 bases. The sequence came from an adult in good health. The sample was peripheral blood, taken on day 0 of AZD1222 vaccination. CDR3 region: CSVDGQGDTEAFF. Here the CDR3 DNA reads TGCAGCGTTGACGGACAGGGGGATACTGAAGCTTTCTTT. The full variable domain, its missing parts supplied by reference TRBV29-1 and TRBJ1-1, is SAVISQKPSRDICQRGTSLTIQCQVDSQVTMMFWYRQQPGQSLTLIATANQGSEATYESGFVIDKFPISRPNLTFSTLTVSNMSPEDSSIYLCSVDGQGDTEAFFGQGTRLTVV.